This TCR beta chain emerged from a study of cytomegalovirus exposure and HLA in healthy donors. General observations from the study: Sequencing likely caused a cluster of highly shared sequence variants. Trimming of TCR beta V- and J-genes showed a link, identified in a later analysis, to a missense DCLRE1C variant.

Remarks on this clone: Antigen: not known. An end of the junction differs from the germline gene, which may be a read error.

The CDR3 spans 14 residues. Germline V gene data show CDR1 as WSHSY and CDR2 as SAAADI. Vbeta (60) and Jbeta (13) primers were used in the PCR. As originally analysed: Roughly 10 million shared chains were among some 75 million unique TCR beta chains counted in a later analysis. Only in-frame clones appear in the TCRdb table, and some are missing; sequencing was by immunoSEQ multiplex PCR. V and J calls and clone size are those listed in that table; D and trimming were worked out from the DNA. The data show some 150,000 clones, 77% seen once. This TCR came from a male donor in good health and CMV-seronegative. Sequencing was done on a sample of PBMCs. V and J are TRBV10-2 and TRBJ2-3; the D is unclear. The CDR3: CASTERLDADTQYF. The DNA for the CDR3 is TGCGCCAGCACTGAGAGGCTAGACGCAGATACGCAGTATTTT.